This T cell receptor (beta chain) was recorded in a study of human T cells and chemical hapten exposure. A single record per CDR3 protein comes from TCRdb applying MiXCR to the RACE reads. Among under 300,000 distinct CDR3 sequences, over 8% were seen once, and the ten largest hold 2.3%. This clonotype came up a few times. The CDR3 has 16 amino acids. The germline CDR1 and CDR2 sequences are MDHEN and SYDVKM. Trimming removed 3 bases at V and 10 bases at J, with 24 bases between. As for time point: pre-sensitization, week 0. The treatment is: therapeutic diphenylcyclopropenone sensitization with weekly scalp DPC.

This receptor was taken from a woman aged 40 to 50 with alopecia areata. Some clones in this sample may be carry-over from other donors' samples. Material: whole blood, obtained in connection with sensitization to the hapten diphenylcyclopropenone (DPC). The chain links TRBV28 to TRBJ1-1; no definite D call. CDR3 protein: CASSLNRARPALGAFF. The CDR3, as DNA: TGTGCCAGCAGTTTGAATAGAGCCAGGCCCGCATTGGGAGCTTTCTTT.